This TCR beta chain comes out of a study of T cells expressing NK-cell markers. General study points: In a group of several donors, dominant NKG2C+ clonotypes represented about 1.0-7.5% of CD8+ T cells. Uncertainty persisted over the HCMV specificity of expanded NKG2C+ T cell clones.

Germline loops: CDR1 MNHEY, CDR2 SMNVEV (reference sequence). This CDR3 is 14 amino acids long. Turning to this clonotype: Its target is not known.

The authors generated TCR beta cDNA through 5'RACE template switching with UMIs. TCRdb reprocessed the 5' RACE reads and reports one entry per CDR3 protein, with no DNA. The listing contains roughly 430,000 distinct CDR3 sequences. The sequence derives from a woman between 18 and 70 years old in good health. The sample taken for sequencing was blood T cells: a sorted CD56 or NKG2C T cell subset, CD4+ or CD8+ T cells, or bulk PBMC T cells (not recorded which). V is TRBV27 and J is TRBJ2-7. This CDR3 reads CASSPDGSGYEQYF.